The rows below give T cell receptor delta chains drawn from one sample of a study of Vδ1+ human thymocytes. TCRdb made new clone calls on the multiplex PCR reads using CATT. The data hold about 54,000 delta-chain clones, with roughly 15% observed a single time. What was sequenced was Vdelta1+ gamma-delta thymocytes from the thymus. These receptors were obtained from a boy under three years old who had congenital heart surgery. The CDR3 runs from the conserved cysteine through the conserved F or W. Each record gives: V gene, D gene, J gene, clone size, CDR3 DNA, CDR3 protein. A D gene is named only where the DNA matches it firmly. The size of a clone is reported for some rows only, either as once, few or many, or as a class for expanded clones.

>TRDV1|TRDD3|TRDJ1|NA
TGTGCTCTTGGGGCCCCATTCCTGGGGGATACGGGCACCGATAAACTCATCTTT
CALGAPFLGDTGTDKLIF
>TRDV1|TRDD3|TRDJ1|NA
TGTGCTCTTGGGGGAGGACTGGGGGACTTACAGTACACCGATAAACTCATCTTT
CALGGGLGDLQYTDKLIF
>TRDV1|TRDD3|TRDJ1|few
TGTGCTCTTGGGGAACTTGCCCTGCTGGGGGATCGAGAAAAACGCCCCAAACTCATCTTT
CALGELALLGDREKRPKLIF
>TRDV1|NA|TRDJ1|few
TGTGCTCTTGGGGAACTTATGAGTCACACCGATAAACTCATCTTT
CALGELMSHTDKLIF
>TRDV1|TRDD3|TRDJ1|NA
TGTGCTCTTGGGGAAGCCCAGGGGGATAGCCTTAGCCGGTACACCGATAAACTCATCTTT
CALGEAQGDSLSRYTDKLIF
>TRDV1|TRDD3|TRDJ1|few
TGTGCTCTTGGGGAAATCCTGCCAAATTCCTACGGTGGGGGATACGCCGATAAACTCATCTTT
CALGEILPNSYGGGYADKLIF
>TRDV1|TRDD3|TRDJ1|NA
TGTGCTCTTGGGGGTTCCATTGCTGGGGGTCTGTACACCGATAAACTCATCTTT
CALGGSIAGGLYTDKLIF
>TRDV1|TRDD3|TRDJ1|NA
TGTGCTCTTGGGGAGATTGGGGGACTCTTCACCGATAAACTCATCTTT
CALGEIGGLFTDKLIF
>TRDV1|NA|TRDJ1|NA
TGTGCTCTTGTGGAAGGCCCCAATTTCCACCGAGATAAACTCATCTTT
CALVEGPNFHRDKLIF
>TRDV1|NA|TRDJ1|few
TGTGCTCTTGGGGAACTGACCTACAGTCTGGGGATTGGCGATAAACTCATCTTT
CALGELTYSLGIGDKLIF
>TRDV1|TRDD2|TRDJ1|NA
TGTGCTCTTCGCTTGGGGACTTTCCTACGTGAAGAGGGCACCGATAAACTCATCTTT
CALRLGTFLREEGTDKLIF
>TRDV1|NA|TRDJ1|few
TGTGCTCTTGGGGAACTGGCCTCTACGGGCTACACCGATAAACTCATCTTT
CALGELASTGYTDKLIF
>TRDV2|TRDD3|TRDJ1|medium-sized
TGTGCCTGTGAGACGGAACTGGGGGGTTACACCGATAAACTCATCTTT
CACETELGGYTDKLIF
>TRDV1|TRDD2|TRDJ1|NA
TGTGCTCTTGGGGCCTTCCTACCAAATCATTCTGGGGGTCCACTCACCGATAAACTCATCTTT
CALGAFLPNHSGGPLTDKLIF
>TRDV1|TRDD3|TRDJ1|few
TGTGCTCTTGGGGAACGGCTTCAACTGGGATACCCGTTGGGGTACACCGATAAACTCATCTTT
CALGERLQLGYPLGYTDKLIF
>TRDV1|TRDD3|TRDJ1|few
TGTGCTCTTGGGGTATACTTCAGGAGTCCTACTAGTACTGGGGGATGCAGCGATAAACTCATCTTT
CALGVYFRSPTSTGGCSDKLIF
>TRDV1|TRDD3|TRDJ1|few
TGTGCTCTTGGGGAATTATCCCTGCCCTGGGGGATACGACGCGATAAACTCATCTTT
CALGELSLPWGIRRDKLIF
>TRDV1|TRDD3|TRDJ1|NA
TGTGCTCTTGGGGAATGTCCGTGGTCCCAACTTCTACTGGGGGATAACAGGGGATTGGTTCCGTACACCGATAAACTCATCTTT
CALGECPWSQLLLGDNRGLVPYTDKLIF
>TRDV1|NA|TRDJ1|few
TGTGCTCTTGGGGAAGGGAGGGAGACTAAACTCATCTTT
CALGEGRETKLIF
>TRDV1|NA|TRDJ1|NA
TGTGCTCTTGGGGAACCGCCGTACACCGATAAACTCATCTTT
CALGEPPYTDKLIF
>TRDV1|TRDD3|TRDJ1|NA
TGTGCTCTTGGGGGGGTTCCACCTTCGTACTGGGGGAGTCATAAACTCATCTTT
CALGGVPPSYWGSHKLIF
>TRDV1|TRDD3|TRDJ1|few
TGTGCTCTTGGGGACGACTTCCCTTTTGGGGGATACTCTACCGATAAACTCATCTTT
CALGDDFPFGGYSTDKLIF
>TRDV1|TRDD3|TRDJ1|NA
TGTGCTCTTGGGGAAGTCGCTCTTCCTGTTACTGGGGGTTCCCCCTACACCGATAAACTCATCTTT
CALGEVALPVTGGSPYTDKLIF
>TRDV1|NA|TRDJ1|few
TGTGCTCTTGGGACCCTTACCGGGTCGTACACCGATAAACTCATCTTT
CALGTLTGSYTDKLIF
>TRDV1|NA|TRDJ1|few
TGTGCTCTTGGGGAACCTGCAATAGGAGACACCGATAAACTCATCTTT
CALGEPAIGDTDKLIF
>TRDV1|NA|TRDJ1|few
TGTGCTCTCACTGTTTACCATTTAACGTCGTACACCGATAAACTCATCTTT
CALTVYHLTSYTDKLIF
>TRDV1|NA|TRDJ1|NA
TGTGCTCTTGGGGCCGGAACTGGTACCGATAAACTCATCTTT
CALGAGTGTDKLIF
>TRDV1|NA|TRDJ1|NA
TGTGCTCTTGGGGAACCCGAGCCTCCGGTGCTGGGGACCAACACCGATAAACTCATCTTT
CALGEPEPPVLGTNTDKLIF
>TRDV1|TRDD3|TRDJ1|NA
TGTGCTCTTGGGGAACTTCCGTTCCTGCGTACTGGGGGAGTTTACACCGATAAACTCATCTTT
CALGELPFLRTGGVYTDKLIF
>TRDV1|TRDD3|TRDJ1|NA
TGTGCTCTTGGGGACGCCTTCCTCCTGGGGGATTTCACCGATAAACTCATCTTT
CALGDAFLLGDFTDKLIF
>TRDV1|TRDD3|TRDJ1|few
TGTGCTCTTGGGGGGGGCCCGACTGGGGGATACGAGCAACTCATCTTT
CALGGGPTGGYEQLIF
>TRDV1|TRDD2|TRDJ1|few
TGTGCTCTTGGGGAACTTTTCCTACCCTTCCGTTACACCGATAAACTCATCTTT
CALGELFLPFRYTDKLIF
>TRDV1|TRDD3|TRDJ1|NA
TGTGCTCTTGGGGAAGTCCCTGGGGGATACCCCGATAAACTCATCTTT
CALGEVPGGYPDKLIF
>TRDV1|TRDD3|TRDJ1|few
TGTGCTCTTGGGGTATTACGCCCCACTGACTGGGGGAGCATGGCAATTCTCTACACCGATAAACTCATCTTT
CALGVLRPTDWGSMAILYTDKLIF
>TRDV1|NA|TRDJ1|few
TGTGCTCTTGGGGAACCCACTCCTCCGGGAGACACCGATAAACTCATCTTT
CALGEPTPPGDTDKLIF
>TRDV1|NA|TRDJ1|few
TGTGCTCTTGGGGAATTGCCGTTTTTATGGGTGTACACCGATAAACTCATCTTT
CALGELPFLWVYTDKLIF
>TRDV1|NA|TRDJ1|NA
TGTGCTCTTGGGGGACCCAATACGGGGTTCGATAAACTCATCTTT
CALGGPNTGFDKLIF
>TRDV1|TRDD3|TRDJ1|NA
TGTGCTCTTGAGGAATCTCCCCAACACTGGGGGATACCCACCGATAAACTCATCTTT
CALEESPQHWGIPTDKLIF
>TRDV1|TRDD3|TRDJ1|few
TGTGCTCTTGGGGAACGGGGTCCTAAACACGCTCGTACTGGGGGATACGGCCTTACAAAACTCATCTTT
CALGERGPKHARTGGYGLTKLIF
>TRDV1|TRDD3|TRDJ1|few
TGTGCTCTTGGGTCTACGTATTCCTCCTGGGGGATACGGTCCGATAAACTCATCTTT
CALGSTYSSWGIRSDKLIF
>TRDV1|NA|TRDJ1|NA
TGTGCTCTTGGGACCTTTTCCTTCCTACAAGCTGGGGGATATAACCCCGATAAACTCATCTTT
CALGTFSFLQAGGYNPDKLIF
>TRDV1|NA|TRDJ1|few
TGTGCTCTTGGGGTACACCCGGGGAACACCGATAAACTCATCTTT
CALGVHPGNTDKLIF
>TRDV1|TRDD3|TRDJ1|few
TGTGCTCTTGGGCCCCGTTACTGGGGGATACTATCGGACGATAAGCTCATCTTT
CALGPRYWGILSDDKLIF